The clone carrying this T cell receptor beta chain has a count of ten or more. What it binds is unknown. These data originate in a study of identical twins. Study results and caveats: There was an excess of low generation probability in the out-of-frame alpha sequences that twins shared.

TCRdb re-analysed the 5' RACE reads in MiXCR, keeping a single row per CDR3 protein. The repertoire holds roughly 1.6 million distinct CDR3 sequences, with less than 35% as singletons. The specimen was cord blood. This clonotype was obtained from a newborn girl in good health.

The CDR3 reads CSVGQTTYEQYF. The CDR3 DNA sequence: TGCAGCGTTGGGCAGACCACCTACGAGCAGTACTTC. The chain joins TRBV29-1 to TRBJ2-7; no firm D call. The CDR3 is 12 residues long. Per the germline V gene, CDR1 is SQVTM and CDR2 is ANQGSEA. Trimming shortened V by 4 bases and J by 2 bases, and 9 bases separated the two germline ends.